The 30 T cell receptor beta chains in this list originate from one sample, sequenced in a study of T cell repertoires in cytomegalovirus infection. Each CDR3 protein is one row after TCRdb ran MiXCR on the reads. The sample records more than 200,000 distinct CDR3 sequences, over 8% being singletons. Material: PBMCs. These receptors all stem from a human donor in good health (CMV status not recorded). Some clones in this sample may be carry-over from other donors' samples.

This clonotype was detected many times. The V gene is TRBV12-3 or TRBV12-4, the J gene TRBJ2-1; D not certain. The V gene lost 6 bases and the J gene lost 12 bases, with 18 bases spanning the gap. The CDR3 is 13 amino acids. CDR3 DNA sequence: TGTGCCAGCAGATACCGGAAAACCGGTGGGCAGTTCTTC. Amino acid sequence: CASRYRKTGGQFF.

This clonotype has a count of ten or more. This chain connects TRBV7-9 to TRBJ2-7; TRBD1 agrees at 9 bases. This CDR3 has 15 residues. Germline V gene lookup returns CDR1 SEHNR and CDR2 FQNEAQ (reference sequence). V gave up 1 base and J gave up 5 bases; unmatched junction bases: 6. The CDR3 reads CASSLGNRGQHEQYF. DNA for the CDR3: TGTGCCAGCAGCTTAGGAAACAGGGGGCAACACGAGCAGTACTTC. Supplemented by reference TRBV7-9 and TRBJ2-7, the full variable domain reads DTGVSQNPRHKITKRGQNVTFRCDPISEHNRLYWYRQTLGQGPEFLTYFQNEAQLEKSRLLSDRFSAERPKGSFSTLEIQRTEQGDSAMYLCASSLGNRGQHEQYFGPGTRLTVT.

This clonotype was picked up many times. CDR3 coding DNA: TGTGCCATCAGCCCCGACAGTTTCTCTGGAAACACCATATATTTT. Translating it yields CAISPDSFSGNTIYF. This sequence joins TRBV10-3 and TRBJ1-3; the D gene is possibly TRBD1 (5 bases). CDR3 length equals 15 residues. The ends were cut back, 6 bases at V and 0 bases at J, with 12 bases in the middle. Germline loops: CDR1 ENHRY, CDR2 SYGVKD.

This clonotype was observed a few times. A much more abundant neighbour one base away suggests this may be a read error. The gene calls are TRBV5-4 and TRBJ2-3, with D unresolved. The V end was cut by 2 bases, the J end by 6 bases, with 4 bases between. Germline assignment: CDR1 SGHNT and CDR2 YYREEE (reference sequence). This CDR3 region has 11 residues. Here the CDR3 reads CASSLDDTQYF. CDR3 in DNA: TGTGCCAGCAGCTTAGACGATACGCAGTATTTT.

In this sample, this clonotype turned up a few times. V is TRBV25-1 and J is TRBJ2-3; D uncertain. Trimming stripped 1 base from V and 4 bases from J, with 12 bases between. Germline V gene data show CDR1 as MGHDK and CDR2 as SYGVNS. The CDR3 is made up of 15 amino acids. CDR3 sequence reads: CASSELGTESDTQYF. DNA for the CDR3: TGTGCCAGCAGTGAATTGGGTACAGAATCAGATACGCAGTATTTT.

Ten or more counts support this clonotype. This chain connects TRBV12-5 to TRBJ2-1; no reliable D call. Germline V gives CDR1 LGHNT, CDR2 FRNRAP. V was clipped by 1 base and J by 4 bases, with 11 bases between them. CDR3 size: 15 residues. CDR3 region: CASGLAPDRYNEQFF. CDR3 bases: TGTGCTAGTGGTTTGGCGCCCGATAGGTACAATGAGCAGTTCTTC.

This clonotype came up many times. Germline is not matched at one junction end, which may reflect a read error. CDR3 in amino acids: CASSLYPSGKGNSGELFF. Here the CDR3 DNA reads TGTGCCAGCAGCTTATATCCAAGCGGGAAGGGAAACAGCGGGGAGCTGTTTTTT. This rearrangement joins TRBV7-6 to TRBJ2-2; the match to TRBD2 covers 7 bases. CDR1 and CDR2 from the germline V gene are SGHVS and FNYEAQ. The CDR3 extends over 18 amino acids.

Ten or more counts support this clonotype. J is TRBJ1-1 and V is TRBV20-1, with 7 bases lining up with TRBD1. Germline V gene sequence: CDR1 DFQATT, CDR2 SNEGSKA (reference sequence). The CDR3 contains 15 residues. V gave up 0 bases and J gave up 3 bases; unmatched junction bases: 7. The CDR3 coding sequence is TGCAGTGCTAGAGATGACAGGGAGCAGTACACTGAAGCTTTCTTT. Translation gives CSARDDREQYTEAFF.

This clonotype was seen ten or more times. The chain recombines TRBV12-3 or TRBV12-4 with TRBJ2-5; D unclear. The CDR3 covers 11 residues. Trimming pared 2 bases from V and 5 bases from J, leaving 3 bases between. CDR3 residues: CASSLRETQYF. CDR3 nucleotides: TGTGCCAGCAGTTTACGGGAGACCCAGTACTTC.

In this sample, this clonotype turned up many times. The chain carries TRBV4-3 and TRBJ2-7; D may be TRBD1 or TRBD2 (5 bases each). CDR1 and CDR2 (germline): LGHNA, YSLEER. V shed 1 base and J shed 0 bases, with 10 bases lying between them. This CDR3 contains 15 residues. CDR3 residues: CASSQGSGGSYEQYF. The CDR3 DNA is TGCGCCAGCAGCCAAGGATCTGGGGGCTCCTACGAGCAGTACTTC.

This clonotype appeared a few times. The chain couples TRBV20-1 to TRBJ2-5; the D gene is possibly TRBD1 (5 bases). Trimming shortened V by 3 bases and J by 4 bases, and 12 bases separated the two germline ends. The CDR3 is 13 residues long. Germline lookup yields CDR1 DFQATT and CDR2 SNEGSKA (reference sequence). The CDR3 sequence: CSARLQGVETQYF. CDR3 DNA: TGCAGTGCTAGGCTGCAGGGCGTAGAGACCCAGTACTTC.

In this sample, this clonotype turned up a few times. The genes are TRBV29-1 and TRBJ2-3, with TRBD2 matching over 10 bases. Germline CDR1 is SQVTM and CDR2 is ANQGSEA. The ends lost 1 base at V and 1 base at J; junction bases unmatched: 5. This CDR3 contains 16 residues. The CDR3 protein is CSVEGLAGLRTDTQYF. In DNA, the CDR3 is TGCAGCGTTGAAGGACTAGCGGGCCTACGCACAGATACGCAGTATTTT.

V gene TRBV20-1 combines with J gene TRBJ2-3; 9 bases fit TRBD1. CDR1 and CDR2 from the germline V gene are DFQATT and SNEGSKA (reference sequence). V was pared by 6 bases and J by 2 bases, with 12 bases of the junction left unmatched. This CDR3 contains 16 residues. For the CDR3, the DNA is TGCAGTGCCCATGGAGCTGACAGGGGGACCACAGATACGCAGTATTTT. This sequence encodes CSAHGADRGTTDTQYF.

This clonotype was found many times. The chain joins TRBV7-2 to TRBJ1-5; the D is unclear. Trimming cost V 1 base and J 3 bases, with 10 bases left between them. The CDR3 spans 15 residues. CDR1 and CDR2 (germline): SGHTA, FQGNSA. The CDR3: CASSLVALINQPQHF. As DNA, the CDR3 is TGTGCCAGCAGCTTAGTGGCATTGATCAATCAGCCCCAGCATTTT.

Many counts were recorded for this clonotype. V and J are TRBV7-6 and TRBJ1-5, with 9 nucleotides matching TRBD1. Per the germline V gene, CDR1 is SGHVS and CDR2 is FNYEAQ. The J segment lost 5 bases and the V segment lost 11 bases, leaving 4 bases of the junction unmatched. CDR3 length: 12 amino acids. CDR3: CAATGGDQPQHF. CDR3 in DNA: TGTGCCGCGACAGGGGGGGATCAGCCCCAGCATTTT.

This clonotype was counted many times. The chain links TRBV7-2 to TRBJ2-5; 15 nucleotides align to TRBD2. V gave up 5 bases and J gave up 6 bases; unmatched junction bases: 4. CDR1 SGHTA and CDR2 FQGNSA come from the germline V gene. The CDR3 extends over 15 amino acids. This chain's CDR3 is CASSAGLAGGKTQYF. The CDR3 DNA follows: TGTGCCAGCAGCGCGGGACTAGCGGGAGGAAAGACCCAGTACTTC.

This clonotype appeared many times. V is TRBV7-9 and J is TRBJ2-2; D unresolved. Trimming shortened V by 3 bases and J by 2 bases, and 10 bases separated the two germline ends. Germline V CDR1 and CDR2: SEHNR, FQNEAQ (reference sequence). The CDR3 totals 15 residues. The CDR3 DNA reads as TGTGCCAGCAGCTTTGAAGGGCCAAACACCGGGGAGCTGTTTTTT. Translation: CASSFEGPNTGELFF.

This clonotype was seen a handful of times. The chain combines TRBV7-2 with TRBJ1-2, with 10 bases fitting TRBD1. The CDR3 length is 16 residues. The V and J ends lost 1 base and 6 bases, in that order; junction bases with no gene match: 8. Germline values: CDR1 SGHTA, CDR2 FQGNSA. The CDR3 nucleotides are TGTGCCAGCAGCTTAGAGTTTTGGGACAGGGGTAATGGCTACACCTTC. Its protein is CASSLEFWDRGNGYTF. The full variable domain, with the rest looked up from reference TRBV7-2 and TRBJ1-2, is GAGVSQSPSNKVTEKGKDVELRCDPISGHTALYWYRQSLGQGLEFLIYFQGNSAPDKSGLPSDRFSAERTGGSVSTLTIQRTQQEDSAVYLCASSLEFWDRGNGYTFGSGTRLTVV.

This clonotype was recorded at least ten times. V usage is TRBV6-5 and J usage is TRBJ2-5; 13 bases are shared with TRBD2. Per germline, CDR1 MNHEY and CDR2 SVGAGI. The CDR3 has 17 residues. V shed 2 bases and J 4 bases; nucleotides not matched to a gene: 7. In DNA form, the CDR3 reads TGTGCCAGCAGTTACGGACTAGCGGGAGTTTTAGGAGAGACCCAGTACTTC. Protein sequence: CASSYGLAGVLGETQYF.

This clonotype was seen more than once but under ten times. The genes are TRBV6-2 or TRBV6-3 and TRBJ1-2; D is ambiguous. Trimming pared 2 bases from V and 8 bases from J, leaving 15 bases between. Germline V gives CDR1 MNHEY, CDR2 SVGEGT. The CDR3 has 14 amino acids. The CDR3 DNA sequence: TGTGCCAGCAGTTACGCGCAGGTGGCTCAGGGCTACACCTTC. It yields the protein CASSYAQVAQGYTF.

This clonotype showed up many times. The rearrangement links TRBV28 to TRBJ2-7; 10 nucleotides agree with TRBD1. CDR3 length: 15 residues. The V gene's germline CDR1 is MDHEN and CDR2 SYDVKM. V dropped 0 bases and J dropped 3; count of bases not matched to a gene: 2. The CDR3, as DNA: TGTGCCAGCAGTTTATGGGGGGACAGGGGCTACGAGCAGTACTTC. Protein: CASSLWGDRGYEQYF.

This clonotype was found a few times. The V call is TRBV5-8, the J call TRBJ2-1; TRBD2 is a possible D gene (7 bases). V was clipped by 3 bases and J by 5 bases, with 12 bases between them. The CDR3 length is 14 residues. The V gene's germline CDR1 is SGHTS and CDR2 YDEGEE. The CDR3 DNA reads as TGTGCCAGCAGCTATAAGGGGGGGAACAATGAGCAGTTCTTC. This sequence encodes CASSYKGGNNEQFF.

The chain employs TRBV20-1 and TRBJ2-3, with 7 bases that match TRBD2. This CDR3 is 15 amino acids long. V shed 0 bases, J shed 2 bases, and the junction held 5 bases outside the gene matches. Germline V gene sequence: CDR1 DFQATT, CDR2 SNEGSKA (reference sequence). CDR3 in DNA: TGCAGTGCTAGAGATCGCGGGGGAATCACAGATACGCAGTATTTT. Translation gives CSARDRGGITDTQYF.

This clonotype was seen ten or more times. The chain recombines TRBV7-2 with TRBJ2-7; D ambiguous. Germline CDR1 reads SGHTA; CDR2 reads FQGNSA. This CDR3 is built from 13 residues. Between the trimmed V and J ends, which lost 8 bases and 0 bases, there was a span of 11 bases. The CDR3 loop is CASGSWISYEQYF. CDR3 in DNA: TGTGCCAGCGGTTCCTGGATCTCCTACGAGCAGTACTTC.

The table lists this clonotype with many counts. V usage is TRBV7-2 and J usage is TRBJ1-6; D gene ambiguous. The CDR3 runs to 12 residues. The V end lost 5 bases, the J end lost 9 bases, and 8 bases lay between the germline ends. Germline loops: CDR1 SGHTA, CDR2 FQGNSA. The CDR3 nucleotides are TGTGCCAGCAGCAAGGCTCGTTCACCCCTCCACTTT. Protein: CASSKARSPLHF.

The V call is TRBV7-6, the J call TRBJ2-2, with no clear D. The germline V gene encodes CDR1 SGHVS and CDR2 FNYEAQ. V lost 6 bases and J lost 5, with 10 bases in between. The CDR3 has 13 residues. The CDR3 nucleotides are TGTGCCAGCAGACATGGTGGGACCGGGGAGCTGTTTTTT. Its translation is CASRHGGTGELFF.

This clonotype showed up just a few times. This chain uses TRBV7-8 with TRBJ1-2; D is uncertain. Trimming removed 1 base from V and 7 bases from J, with 10 bases in between. The CDR3 covers 13 residues. In germline, CDR1 is SGHVS, CDR2 FQNEAQ. The CDR3 protein is CASSLGGIPGYTF. Here the CDR3 DNA reads TGTGCCAGCAGCTTAGGAGGGATCCCTGGCTACACCTTC.

This clonotype was observed many times. The chain employs TRBV7-9 and TRBJ1-2; D not resolved. Germline CDR1 reads SEHNR; CDR2 reads FQNEAQ (reference sequence). V lost 1 base and J lost 3, with 12 bases in between. The CDR3 spans 15 residues. The CDR3 is CASSLEVGGHYGYTF. The CDR3 DNA sequence: TGTGCCAGCAGCTTAGAGGTTGGAGGGCACTATGGCTACACCTTC.

This clonotype was seen at least ten times. The rearrangement uses TRBV6-2 or TRBV6-3 and TRBJ1-1; D gene ambiguous. V was cut by 2 bases and J by 3 bases, with 13 bases left in between. This CDR3 has 15 amino acids. CDR1 and CDR2 (germline): MNHEY, SVGEGT. DNA for the CDR3: TGTGCCAGCAGTTACCCTAGGGAAACCTACACTGAAGCTTTCTTT. Its protein product is CASSYPRETYTEAFF.

At least ten counts were recorded for this clonotype. V usage is TRBV24-1 and J usage is TRBJ2-7; perhaps TRBD2 as D (5 bases). There are 18 residues in the CDR3. The V end lost 3 bases, the J end lost 0 bases, and 20 bases lay between the germline ends. Germline CDR1 KGHDR, CDR2 SFDVKD. Here the CDR3 DNA reads TGTGCCACCAGTGATCGGGATCCTCACCATGCGAGCTCCTACGAGCAGTACTTC. It encodes CATSDRDPHHASSYEQYF.